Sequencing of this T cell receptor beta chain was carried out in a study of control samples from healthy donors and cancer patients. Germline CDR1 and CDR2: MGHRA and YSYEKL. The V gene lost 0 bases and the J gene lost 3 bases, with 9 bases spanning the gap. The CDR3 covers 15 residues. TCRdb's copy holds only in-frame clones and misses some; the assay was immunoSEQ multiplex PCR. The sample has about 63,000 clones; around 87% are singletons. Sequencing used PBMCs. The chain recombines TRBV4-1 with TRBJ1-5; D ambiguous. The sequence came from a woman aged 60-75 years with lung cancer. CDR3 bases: TGCGCCAGCAGCCAAGATAGCGCAGTCAATCAGCCCCAGCATTTT. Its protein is CASSQDSAVNQPQHF.